The 3 T cell receptor beta chains reported below all come from one sample, sequenced in a study of cytomegalovirus exposure and HLA in healthy donors (TCRdb year 2017). Libraries were built with the immunoSEQ multiplex PCR assay. For the multiplex PCR, a mixture combining 60 forward primers for TCR Vbeta segments and 13 reverse primers for TCR Jbeta segments was used. TCRdb retrieved this table from immuneACCESS and kept in-frame rearrangements only. Not all clones are present; in checked studies, unresolved V genes account for under half, and no reason is known for the remainder. In this sample the table shows roughly 150,000 clones, over 70% of which occur a single time. Of the sample, 14% falls within the top ten clones. The sequencing sample was made of PBMCs. The receptors here all came from a woman in her forties in good health and CMV-seronegative.

This CDR3 reads CASSLEGTEGGYTF. The CDR3 DNA reads as TGCGCCAGCAGCTTGGAAGGGACAGAAGGTGGCTACACCTTC. This sequence joins TRBV5-1 and TRBJ1-2, with 7 bases fitting TRBD1. The germline CDR1 and CDR2 sequences are SGHRS and YFSETQ. CDR3 length equals 14 residues. Trimming at V came to 0 bases and at J to 7 bases, leaving 6 bases not matched to a gene.

The J gene is TRBJ2-2, the V gene TRBV5-4, with 8 bases that match TRBD1. Germline V CDR1 and CDR2: SGHNT, YYREEE (reference sequence). V trimming: 0 bases; J trimming: 4 bases; junction bases outside the gene matches: 5. The CDR3 spans 16 residues. CDR3 protein: CASSLVQGDPTGELFF. The CDR3, as DNA: TGTGCCAGCAGCTTGGTACAGGGGGACCCCACCGGGGAGCTGTTTTTT.

The chain links TRBV11-3 to TRBJ1-6, with TRBD1 matching 10 bases. CDR1 SGHNT and CDR2 YENEEA come from the germline V gene. J gave up 7 bases and V 5 bases, and 8 bases lay outside the gene matches. This CDR3 has 16 residues. CDR3 sequence: CASSPQGQGGNSPLHF. Here the CDR3 DNA reads TGTGCCAGCAGCCCCCAAGGACAGGGGGGGAATTCACCCCTCCACTTT.